What follows describes a single T cell receptor (beta chain). No antigen is known for it. The data originate from a study of identical twins. Notes on the study in general: Zero-insertion results could be subject to partial confounding by invariant MAIT and iNKT cells.

A universal primer site arose from template switching, and cDNA bore unique molecular identifiers. TCRdb fed the 5' RACE reads into MiXCR, producing one record per CDR3 protein. The sample records some 1,600,000 distinct CDR3 sequences, roughly 35% being singletons. Sequencing was done on a sample of cord blood. The clonotype originates from a newborn girl in good health.

The CDR3 coding sequence is TGCAGTGCTAGAGACGGGGATACGGGAGATACGCAGTATTTT. Encoded protein: CSARDGDTGDTQYF. The chain couples TRBV20-1 to TRBJ2-3, with D perhaps TRBD2 (5 bases). CDR3 length equals 14 residues. Germline-derived CDR1 and CDR2 are DFQATT and SNEGSKA (reference sequence). V was clipped by 0 bases and J by 5 bases, with 12 bases between them.